This record concerns one TCR beta chain sequence. Every bit of the isolated RNA underwent reverse transcription, so sequencing read expressed TCRB transcripts. Clones were sequenced by immunoSEQ multiplex PCR, and TCRdb holds only the in-frame ones, with some missing. The table lists approximately 170,000 clones, approximately 8.4% of them singletons. The data were obtained in a study of beta chain features in type 1 diabetes. The origin of this receptor is a woman under 30 in good health. Sequenced: central memory CD4+ T cells from blood.

CDR3 sequence reads: CASSLARASEEQYF. For the CDR3, the DNA is TGTGCCAGCAGCTTAGCCAGGGCCTCTGAGGAGCAGTACTTC. The chain recombines TRBV7-2 with TRBJ2-7; possible D gene TRBD1, 5 bases. V was trimmed by 0 bases and J by 7 bases, leaving 13 bases between them. The CDR3 consists of 14 residues. CDR1 is SGHTA, CDR2 FQGNSA, per germline.